This T cell receptor (beta chain) came from a study of T cells in tuberculosis. Across the whole study: Blood was taken before or within 7 days of anti-tuberculosis therapy.

With 1 base removed from V and 4 bases from J, the gap between germline ends came to 7 bases. Germline V CDR1 and CDR2: LGHNA, YSLEER. The CDR3 is 13 amino acids. About this clone: Its antigen is unidentified.

Points from the study as a whole: Active tuberculosis cases were adults; controls were adolescents. The TCR-beta difference was not significant; alpha differences partly reflected length.

The time point here: new active TB diagnosis, blood taken before or within 7 days of starting treatment. Active tuberculosis patients were new diagnoses, HIV-seronegative, South African, and aged 18 years or older. TCRdb keeps only in-frame clones here, not all; method: immunoSEQ multiplex PCR. Of 30,000 to 40,000 clones listed, approximately 93% were seen once; the top ten hold roughly 4%. This clonotype originated in an adult with tuberculosis. This rearrangement joins TRBV4-3 to TRBJ1-1; D ambiguous. This material consisted of PBMCs, taken at tuberculosis diagnosis. Here the CDR3 reads CASSQGFSTEAFF. The CDR3 region has the DNA TGCGCCAGCAGCCAAGGCTTTAGCACTGAAGCTTTCTTT.